A single sample gave rise to the 7 T cell receptor beta chains below, sequenced in a study of cytomegalovirus exposure and HLA in healthy donors. PCR employed 60 Vbeta and 13 Jbeta primers. The table came from immunoSEQ multiplex PCR; TCRdb's copy has only in-frame clones and leaves some out. This table holds under 40,000 clones. Sequenced input: PBMCs. These receptors all come from a female donor in good health and CMV-seronegative.

The V and J genes are TRBV5-4 and TRBJ2-6; D is perhaps TRBD1 (5 bases). Trimming took 0 bases from V and 4 from J, leaving 11 bases between them. Germline-derived CDR1 and CDR2 are SGHNT and YYREEE (reference sequence). This CDR3 spans 16 amino acids. In nucleotides, the CDR3 is TGTGCCAGCAGCTTGGACAGGCTCTCCGGGGCCAACGTCCTGACTTTC. It translates to CASSLDRLSGANVLTF. The full variable domain, in which reference TRBV5-4 and TRBJ2-6 provide the parts outside the CDR3, is ETGVTQSPTHLIKTRGQQVTLRCSSQSGHNTVSWYQQALGQGPQFIFQYYREEENGRGNFPPRFSGLQFPNYSSELNVNALELDDSALYLCASSLDRLSGANVLTFGAGSRLTVL.

The chain is built from TRBV11-3 and TRBJ2-7; D not resolved. In germline, CDR1 is SGHNT, CDR2 YENEEA. CDR3 length: 14 residues. V lost 5 bases to trimming and J lost 3 bases, with 14 bases between them. The CDR3 sequence: CASSPTSVSYEQYF. DNA of the CDR3: TGTGCCAGCAGCCCCACCTCGGTAAGCTACGAGCAGTACTTC.

The CDR3 sequence is CASSIGGPNQPQHF. The CDR3 DNA follows: TGTGCCAGTAGTATTGGTGGGCCCAATCAGCCCCAGCATTTT. V and J are TRBV19 and TRBJ1-5; D is unresolved. The germline CDR1 and CDR2 sequences are LNHDA and SQIVND (reference sequence). The CDR3 runs 14 residues. V shed 3 bases and J shed 3 bases, with 9 bases lying between them.

This rearrangement joins TRBV27 to TRBJ1-2; TRBD1 aligns across 10 bases. The CDR3 covers 15 residues. Looked up from germline, CDR1 is MNHEY and CDR2 is SMNVEV (reference sequence). After removal of 5 bases from V and 5 bases from J, the junction contained 8 bases not matched to a gene. The CDR3 sequence is CASSILPGQGYGYTF. The CDR3 bases are TGTGCCAGCAGTATACTGCCGGGACAGGGGTATGGCTACACCTTC.

This chain links TRBV29-1 with TRBJ1-4; the D is unclear. CDR3 size: 11 residues. Deletions cut 7 bases from V and 7 bases from J, with 10 bases between. Germline-derived CDR1 and CDR2 are SQVTM and ANQGSEA. CDR3 sequence: CSAGNGEKLFF. CDR3 DNA: TGCAGCGCCGGGAACGGTGAAAAACTGTTTTTT.

The rearrangement joins TRBV7-9 to TRBJ2-5, with a weak D call TRBD1 (6 bases). Germline CDR1 reads SEHNR; CDR2 reads FQNEAQ (reference sequence). Trimming removed 11 bases at V and 2 bases at J, with 12 bases between. The CDR3 has 12 amino acids. CDR3 sequence (DNA): TGTGCCTCCGGACAGCAACAAGAGACCCAGTACTTC. Its translation: CASGQQQETQYF.

The J gene is TRBJ2-4, the V gene TRBV6-6; possibly TRBD1 for D (6 bases). Germline V CDR1 and CDR2: MNHNY, SVGAGI (reference sequence). The CDR3 contains 15 residues. V was clipped by 8 bases and J by 7 bases, with 21 bases between them. The CDR3 spells CASGSVQGSPNIQYF. The CDR3 coding sequence is TGTGCCAGCGGTTCCGTCCAGGGGAGTCCTAACATTCAGTACTTC.